This entry lists 17 T cell receptor beta chains sequenced from one sample in a study of shared clonotypes between healthy human individuals. Data came from immunoSEQ multiplex PCR; TCRdb stores just in-frame clones and leaves some out. The sample shows about 960,000 clones, about 80% of them seen only once. The sequenced sample was memory CD4+ T cells sorted from blood. Subset indicated: CD45RA-negative fraction. These receptors all come from a man aged 18 to 35 in good health.

This chain joins TRBV5-1 and TRBJ1-2; possible D gene TRBD1, 6 bases. Deletions cut 5 bases from V and 4 bases from J, with 15 bases between. This CDR3 comprises 14 residues. Per the germline V gene, CDR1 is SGHRS and CDR2 is YFSETQ. DNA for the CDR3: TGCGCCAGCAGACCAGGGGACGGACTCTATGGCTACACCTTC. Its translation: CASRPGDGLYGYTF.

This rearrangement joins TRBV5-4 to TRBJ1-2; D unclear. Trimming shortened V by 4 bases and J by 6 bases, and 13 bases separated the two germline ends. The germline V gene encodes CDR1 SGHNT and CDR2 YYREEE (reference sequence). The CDR3 runs 13 residues. The CDR3 DNA follows: TGTGCCAGCAGCGGTCATTCGGTGGATGGCTACACCTTC. Protein sequence: CASSGHSVDGYTF.

V and J are TRBV10-3 and TRBJ2-7; TRBD1 might be the D (6 bases). This CDR3 contains 13 residues. Germline CDR1 ENHRY, CDR2 SYGVKD. V was pared by 6 bases and J by 3 bases, with 12 bases between. This CDR3 reads CAIRPPTGYEQYF. The CDR3 DNA reads as TGTGCCATCAGACCCCCGACAGGCTACGAGCAGTACTTC.

On this clone itself: This may be a read error, as it is one base from a much larger clone. The chain has TRBV6-1 and TRBJ1-2; no clear D gene. The germline V gene encodes CDR1 MNHNS and CDR2 SASEGT. Deletions cut 2 bases from V and 2 bases from J, with 0 bases between. The CDR3 has 11 amino acids. The CDR3 nucleotides read TGTGCCAGCAGTGAAAACTATGGCTACACCTTC. Translating gives CASSENYGYTF.

The genes are TRBV9 and TRBJ2-1; the D is unclear. In germline, CDR1 is SGDLS, CDR2 YYNGEE. The CDR3 contains 19 residues. V shed 0 bases and J shed 2 bases, with 21 bases lying between them. The CDR3, as DNA: TGTGCCAGCAGCGTAGTTTTGGGCCGCCCCAAGGAAGCCTACAATGAGCAGTTCTTC. Its protein product is CASSVVLGRPKEAYNEQFF.

This clone came up a few times. The chain couples TRBV14 to TRBJ2-1, with no clear D. Trimming removed 0 bases from V and 15 bases from J, with 12 bases in between. The CDR3 runs to 12 residues. Germline values: CDR1 SGHDN, CDR2 FVKESK. CDR3 residues: CASSQDSRLGFF. The CDR3 DNA sequence: TGTGCCAGCAGCCAAGATTCTAGGCTAGGGTTCTTC.

This chain links TRBV5-6 with TRBJ2-7; 9 bases fit TRBD1. Germline V gene sequence: CDR1 SGHDT, CDR2 YYEEEE. V was pared by 5 bases and J by 2 bases, with 5 bases of the junction left unmatched. The CDR3 runs to 14 residues. CDR3 protein: CASSLRQGAYEQYF. CDR3 DNA sequence: TGTGCCAGCAGTTTAAGACAGGGGGCCTACGAGCAGTACTTC.

The chain has TRBV25-1 and TRBJ1-2; D gene uncertain. This CDR3 spans 13 amino acids. CDR1 is MGHDK, CDR2 SYGVNS, per germline. V was cut by 1 base and J by 4 bases, with 7 bases left in between. The CDR3 sequence is CASSESGSYGYTF. In DNA, the CDR3 is TGTGCCAGCAGTGAATCGGGCAGCTATGGCTACACCTTC.

V usage is TRBV2 and J usage is TRBJ2-7, with 8 bases that match TRBD2. The germline V gene encodes CDR1 SNHLY and CDR2 FYNNEI. The length of the CDR3 is 15 residues. With V trimmed by 6 bases and J by 0 bases, 7 bases remained unmatched. CDR3 amino acids: CASREGLVASYEQYF. CDR3 DNA sequence: TGTGCCAGCAGAGAGGGACTAGTAGCCTCCTACGAGCAGTACTTC.

CDR3 bases: TGCGCCAGCAGCTTGGTCGGTAGCGGGACCACCCGTGAGCAGTTCTTC. Its protein is CASSLVGSGTTREQFF. The rearrangement joins TRBV5-1 to TRBJ2-1, with 8 bases that match TRBD2. J lost 9 bases, V lost 0 bases, and 11 bases had no gene match. CDR3 size: 16 residues. Germline V gene sequence: CDR1 SGHRS, CDR2 YFSETQ.

The sample holds many counts of this clone. The chain employs TRBV5-6 and TRBJ2-7, with D perhaps assigned TRBD1 or TRBD2 (5 bases each). With 2 bases removed from V and 3 bases from J, the gap between germline ends came to 18 bases. The CDR3 runs to 16 residues. Germline V gene sequence: CDR1 SGHDT, CDR2 YYEEEE. The CDR3 DNA reads TGTGCCAGCAGCTTTGTTTCCGGGGCTCAATTCTACGAGCAGTACTTC. Translation: CASSFVSGAQFYEQYF.

This clone showed up just a few times. The chain recombines TRBV6-5 with TRBJ1-1, with TRBD1 matching over 8 bases. The CDR3 runs to 12 residues. V shed 4 bases and J 9 bases; nucleotides not matched to a gene: 4. Germline CDR1 and CDR2: MNHEY and SVGAGI. The DNA for the CDR3 is TGTGCCAGCAGTTCCCCAGGGGGCCAAGCTTTCTTT. It translates to CASSSPGGQAFF.

This clone has more than one count but fewer than ten. This chain links TRBV7-2 with TRBJ1-6; D unresolved. This CDR3 comprises 13 residues. Looked up from germline, CDR1 is SGHTA and CDR2 is FQGNSA. With 5 bases removed from V and 6 bases from J, the gap between germline ends came to 8 bases. CDR3 in amino acids: CASSPTINSPLHF. The CDR3, as DNA: TGTGCCAGCAGCCCAACGATTAATTCACCCCTCCACTTT.

The chain couples TRBV25-1 to TRBJ1-4; D is ambiguous. CDR1 and CDR2 (germline): MGHDK, SYGVNS. This CDR3 is built from 16 residues. V lost 3 bases and J 4 bases, leaving 15 bases between the germline ends. CDR3 loop: CASSDDPKRNNEKLFF. The CDR3 nucleotides read TGTGCCAGCAGTGACGACCCGAAGAGGAATAATGAAAAACTGTTTTTT.

The chain couples TRBV6-5 to TRBJ1-6; TRBD1 aligns across 8 bases. CDR1 and CDR2 (germline): MNHEY, SVGAGI. The CDR3 loop spans 15 amino acids. Germline trimming cut 6 bases from V and 7 bases from J; bases unmatched to any gene: 8. Written as DNA, the CDR3 is TGTGCCAGCAGGAGAGGACAGGGTAGGAATTCACCCCTCCACTTT. Its protein product is CASRRGQGRNSPLHF.

The rearrangement uses TRBV6-1 and TRBJ1-5, with D maybe TRBD1 (6 bases). Germline V gene lookup returns CDR1 MNHNS and CDR2 SASEGT. Trimming took off 2 bases at V and 1 base at J, with 15 bases between the two ends. CDR3 size: 17 residues. This CDR3 reads CASSETGWGQSNQPQHF. DNA of the CDR3: TGTGCCAGCAGTGAAACCGGTTGGGGGCAGAGCAATCAGCCCCAGCATTTT.

CDR3 nucleotide sequence: TGTGCCGCAGGAGCCAGCAATCAGCCCCAGCATTTT. Its translation is CAAGASNQPQHF. This rearrangement joins TRBV28 to TRBJ1-5; no clear D. Trimming took 11 bases from V and 1 from J, leaving 9 bases between them. The CDR3 length is 12 residues. From germline, CDR1 is MDHEN and CDR2 SYDVKM.